This T cell receptor (beta chain) stems from a study of blood T cell repertoires in COVID-19. For the study at large: Acute-phase and convalescent COVID-19 samples originated in the United States, Italy and Spain. PBMCs, B-cell-depleted T cells, or T cells provided the cDNA or gDNA that made up the material.

Per the original data handling: Amplified reference gene primers provided the basis for estimating nucleated cell counts. Assay used: immunoSEQ multiplex PCR; TCRdb lists only in-frame clones, some missing. V and J calls and clone size are copied from that table; D and trimming were computed from the DNA. Of about 42,000 clones detected, 85% to 95% appear once; the ten largest clones hold around 5%. V lost 1 base to trimming and J lost 6 bases, with 15 bases between them. CDR1 is SNHLY and CDR2 is FYNNEI in the germline V gene. CDR3 size: 16 residues. The specimen sequenced was peripheral blood. This sequence was found in a human donor in a cohort sampled during active COVID-19. The chain is built from TRBV2 and TRBJ2-2; a weak D match, TRBD1 (6 bases). The CDR3 bases are TGTGCCAGCAGTGAAGACCGCACAGGGTGGGCCGGGGAGCTGTTTTTT. This encodes CASSEDRTGWAGELFF.